These 2 T cell receptor beta chains originate from one sample sequenced in a study of T cells after yellow fever vaccination. One entry per CDR3 protein, called by TCRdb with MiXCR from the 5' RACE reads. The sample contains 200,000 to 300,000 distinct CDR3 sequences, roughly 4% of which appear only once. The sample consisted of PBMCs, taken 15 days after the yellow fever booster vaccination. These receptors all stem from a man younger than 35 who received the YFV17D yellow fever vaccine.

This clonotype has at least ten counts. V and J are TRBV6-5 and TRBJ2-5; perhaps TRBD2 as D (6 bases). Germline lookup yields CDR1 MNHEY and CDR2 SVGAGI. The CDR3 sequence is 14 residues long. Trimming shortened V by 4 bases and J by 3 bases, and 12 bases separated the two germline ends. The CDR3 protein is CASSWPGGEETQYF. DNA for the CDR3: TGTGCCAGCAGTTGGCCGGGCGGGGAAGAGACCCAGTACTTC.

This clonotype appeared many times. CDR3 nucleotide sequence: TGTGCCAGCAGCCACGAGAGGGGGCGGGGGTCAGAAGAGACCCAGTACTTC. Protein product: CASSHERGRGSEETQYF. The chain recombines TRBV4-2 with TRBJ2-5; either TRBD1 or TRBD2 may supply D (7 bases each). Germline values: CDR1 LGHNA, CDR2 YNFKEQ. The ends were cut back, 3 bases at V and 3 bases at J, with 20 bases in the middle. CDR3 length: 17 amino acids.